This T cell receptor (beta chain) is drawn from a study of identical twins. The table lists this clonotype with many counts. TCRdb re-derived calls from the 5' RACE reads in MiXCR, one entry per CDR3 protein. The table lists approximately 220,000 distinct CDR3 sequences, 7.5% of them singletons. Germline CDR1 and CDR2: SQVTM and ANQGSEA. Trimming shortened V by 4 bases and J by 0 bases, and 13 bases separated the two germline ends. The CDR3 has 15 amino acids. This sample also appeared in a second study, on yellow fever vaccine responses in identical twins.

This chain joins TRBV29-1 and TRBJ2-4, with D unclear. The source material was memory (CD45RO+) T cells sorted from blood. The TCR was taken from a woman younger than 35 in good health. Written as DNA, the CDR3 is TGCAGCGTTGTGCGGCGAACACTAGCCAAAAACATTCAGTACTTC. Amino acids: CSVVRRTLAKNIQYF.